Shown below are 12 T cell receptor beta chains from a single sample sequenced in a study of CD8+CD57+ T cells in acquired aplastic anemia. TCR beta VDJ and CDR3 were profiled, and genomic DNA was the template. In TCRdb, the reads were re-called with MiXCR into one record per CDR3 protein. The data contain 200,000 to 300,000 distinct CDR3 sequences, around 82% of them singletons. Only patients with CD8+CD57+ cell expansion on flow cytometry were chosen for sequencing. Sequenced: sorted CD4+, CD8+, or CD8+CD57+ T cells (not recorded which) from PBMCs. These receptors came from a human donor with aplastic anemia.

The J gene is TRBJ2-7, the V gene TRBV9; either TRBD1 or TRBD2 may fit D (5 bases each). The CDR3 consists of 15 residues. From germline, CDR1 is SGDLS and CDR2 YYNGEE. V lost 2 bases, J lost 2 bases, and 14 bases lay in between. The CDR3 coding sequence is TGTGCCAGCAGCGTGGGGACCTCCTCTACCTACGAGCAGTACTTC. Amino acid sequence: CASSVGTSSTYEQYF.

CDR3 loop: CASSYLPDGTALSYEQYV. DNA of the CDR3: TGTGCCAGCAGCTATCTGCCAGACGGGACAGCCCTTTCCTACGAGCAGTACGTC. The chain carries TRBV5-5 and TRBJ2-7, with 7 bases fitting TRBD1. CDR1 SGHKS and CDR2 YYEKEE come from the germline V gene (reference sequence). The CDR3 contains 18 residues. V shed 3 bases, J shed 1 base, and the junction held 16 bases outside the gene matches.

The V call is TRBV7-8, the J call TRBJ2-2, with D perhaps matching TRBD1 (5 bases). V was cut by 3 bases and J by 6 bases, with 14 bases left in between. The CDR3 runs 15 residues. The V gene's germline CDR1 is SGHVS and CDR2 FQNEAQ. The chain's CDR3 is CASSFTDTHAGELFF. The DNA of the CDR3 is TGTGCCAGCAGCTTTACGGACACCCACGCCGGGGAGCTGTTTTTT. Looking up the rest from reference TRBV7-8 and TRBJ2-2 gives the full variable domain: GAGVSQSPRYKVAKRGQDVALRCDPISGHVSLFWYQQALGQGPEFLTYFQNEAQLDKSGLPSDRFFAERPEGSVSTLKIQRTQQEDSAVYLCASSFTDTHAGELFFGEGSRLTVL.

V is TRBV20-1 and J is TRBJ1-4; a weak D match, TRBD1 (6 bases). The CDR3 loop spans 15 amino acids. The germline CDR1 and CDR2 sequences are DFQATT and SNEGSKA (reference sequence). With 3 bases removed from V and 6 bases from J, the gap between germline ends came to 17 bases. CDR3 sequence reads: CSASSRNEGDEKLFF. CDR3 sequence (DNA): TGCAGTGCTAGCTCGAGAAACGAGGGGGATGAAAAACTGTTTTTT.

The genes are TRBV15 and TRBJ2-7; TRBD2 might be the D (6 bases). Germline assignment: CDR1 LNHNV and CDR2 YYDKDF (reference sequence). The germline V and J ends were trimmed by 1 base and 10 bases, with 17 bases remaining between them. This CDR3 is 14 amino acids long. The CDR3 here is CATSRGREKDAQYF. The CDR3 DNA follows: TGTGCCACCAGCAGAGGGAGGGAGAAAGACGCCCAGTACTTC. Full variable domain (remainder filled in from reference TRBV15 and TRBJ2-7): DAMVIQNPRYQVTQFGKPVTLSCSQTLNHNVMYWYQQKSSQAPKLLFHYYDKDFNNEADTPDNFQSRRPNTSFCFLDIRSPGLGDTAMYLCATSRGREKDAQYFGPGTRLTVT.

This clonotype occurred once. This chain connects TRBV5-4 to TRBJ2-6, with 7 nucleotides matching TRBD2. This CDR3 spans 17 amino acids. The germline V gene has CDR1 SGHNT and CDR2 YYREEE (reference sequence). With V trimmed by 2 bases and J by 2 bases, 7 bases remained unmatched. This CDR3 is CASSFTSAMTGANVLTF. CDR3 nucleotide sequence: TGTGCCAGCAGCTTTACTAGCGCAATGACTGGGGCCAACGTCCTGACTTTC.

On this clonotype itself: A read error is likely, as this CDR3 ends without the conserved phenylalanine or tryptophan. No DNA is shown, since the ends of the CDR3 on it are uncertain; the CDR3 is the one TCRdb lists. V and J are TRBV2 and TRBJ2-6; TRBD1 is taken as the D call from the table, unchecked against the DNA. In germline, CDR1 is SNHLY, CDR2 FYNNEI. The CDR3 is made up of 16 amino acids, end residues included. CDR3 in amino acids: CASSDGGIYEQNFLPG.

The genes are TRBV24-1 and TRBJ1-5; D uncertain. CDR3 size: 21 residues. Germline CDR1 KGHDR, CDR2 SFDVKD. V was trimmed by 1 base and J by 0 bases, leaving 24 bases between them. In DNA form, the CDR3 reads TGTGCCACCAGTGATTTACGTATCCGGGATCTCTTATGCTATAGCAATCAGCCCCAGCATTTT. This sequence encodes CATSDLRIRDLLCYSNQPQHF.

This rearrangement joins TRBV5-6 to TRBJ2-7, with no clear D. CDR1 is SGHDT and CDR2 is YYEEEE in the germline V gene. CDR3 length: 14 residues. The germline V and J ends were trimmed by 4 bases and 0 bases, with 11 bases remaining between them. The CDR3 DNA reads TGTGCCAGCAGCCTGGACGTGGACTCCTACGAGCAGTACTTC. This codes for CASSLDVDSYEQYF.

On this clonotype: An end of the junction differs from the germline gene, which may be a read error. The rearrangement links TRBV2 to TRBJ2-1; D might be TRBD2 (6 bases). This CDR3 contains 15 residues. Germline-derived CDR1 and CDR2 are SNHLY and FYNNEI. The CDR3: CASGDGGPASNELCF. CDR3 DNA: TGTGCCAGCGGGGACGGGGGACCAGCTTCCAATGAGCTTTGCTTC.

A remark on this clonotype: A single base separates this from a much larger clone, so it may be a read error. The chain has TRBV28 and TRBJ1-5, with 7 bases identical to TRBD1. CDR1 is MDHEN, CDR2 SYDVKM, per germline. There are 14 residues in the CDR3. Here the CDR3 DNA reads TGTGCCGGCAGTTTAGGGACAGATAATCAGCCCCAGCATTTT. Residues: CAGSLGTDNQPQHF.

On this clonotype itself: It is unclear where the CDR3 begins or ends on the DNA, so no DNA is shown, and the CDR3 is as TCRdb lists it. The chain uses TRBV7-9 and TRBJ1-2; the table's TRBD1 call for D was not verified on the DNA. The CDR3 length is 15 residues, termini included. CDR1 is SEHNR and CDR2 is FQNEAQ in the germline V gene (reference sequence). CDR3 sequence: CAGQVAGGTQYFWTF.